One and the same sample provided the 14 T cell receptor beta chains below, sequenced in a study of T cells in localized non-small cell lung cancer. The data were produced by immunoSEQ multiplex PCR, yet TCRdb's version contains in-frame clones alone and is incomplete. The sample has 50,000 to 75,000 clones; about 90% are singletons. Sequenced material: peripheral blood, taken before any cancer treatment. The receptors were gathered from a man aged 35 to 69 with stage I squamous cell lung carcinoma.

The rearrangement links TRBV2 to TRBJ1-2, with D maybe TRBD1 (5 bases). The germline gives CDR1 SNHLY, CDR2 FYNNEI. The CDR3 length is 13 residues. V lost 6 bases, J lost 4 bases, and 12 bases lay in between. The CDR3 loop reads CASSARDSYGYTF. The CDR3 bases are TGTGCCAGCAGCGCCAGGGATAGCTATGGCTACACCTTC.

The gene calls are TRBV6-6 and TRBJ2-7; D might be TRBD1 (6 bases). The V gene lost 2 bases and the J gene lost 0 bases, with 11 bases spanning the gap. Germline values: CDR1 MNHNY, CDR2 SVGAGI (reference sequence). The CDR3 extends over 15 amino acids. The CDR3, as DNA: TGTGCCAGCAGTTACGGGGGCTCCAGCTCCTACGAGCAGTACTTC. Translated: CASSYGGSSSYEQYF.

This clone appeared a few times. The chain uses TRBV12-5 and TRBJ1-1, with D possibly being TRBD1 (5 bases). CDR3 size: 16 residues. CDR1 and CDR2 (germline): LGHNT, FRNRAP. Trimming shortened V by 4 bases and J by 10 bases, and 25 bases separated the two germline ends. The CDR3 protein is CASGSPTAYNTEGAFF. CDR3 in DNA: TGTGCTAGTGGTTCCCCGACAGCCTACAACACTGAAGGAGCTTTCTTT. Full variable domain (rest looked up from reference TRBV12-5 and TRBJ1-1): DARVTQTPRHKVTEMGQEVTMRCQPILGHNTVFWYRQTMMQGLELLAYFRNRAPLDDSGMPKDRFSAEMPDATLATLKIQPSEPRDSAVYFCASGSPTAYNTEGAFFGQGTRLTVV.

The rearrangement uses TRBV9 and TRBJ2-6; D not certain. The germline V gene encodes CDR1 SGDLS and CDR2 YYNGEE. V was cut by 6 bases and J by 2 bases, with 3 bases left in between. The CDR3 loop spans 12 amino acids. CDR3 protein: CASKTGANVLTF. CDR3 nucleotide sequence: TGTGCCAGCAAAACTGGGGCCAACGTCCTGACTTTC.

The chain carries TRBV14 and TRBJ2-1, with D unclear. CDR1 is SGHDN and CDR2 is FVKESK in the germline V gene. This CDR3 is built from 14 residues. Trimming took 2 bases from V and 1 from J, leaving 6 bases between them. CDR3: CASSQLTSYNEQFF. CDR3 nucleotide sequence: TGTGCCAGCAGCCAACTGACTTCCTACAATGAGCAGTTCTTC.

The chain recombines TRBV29-1 with TRBJ2-2; 7 bases are shared with TRBD1. V lost 2 bases, J lost 2 bases, and 17 bases stayed unmatched. The CDR3 has 19 residues. In germline, CDR1 is SQVTM, CDR2 ANQGSEA. CDR3 nucleotide sequence: TGCAGCGTTGAACTACTGGCTATCCCAGGGGGTAGAAACACCGGGGAGCTGTTTTTT. This translates into CSVELLAIPGGRNTGELFF.

This chain uses TRBV27 with TRBJ2-7, with TRBD2 identical over 8 bases. This CDR3 is 14 amino acids long. With 2 bases clipped from V and 4 bases from J, the junction kept 4 bases outside the gene matches. Germline V CDR1 and CDR2: MNHEY, SMNVEV (reference sequence). CDR3 sequence: CASSLSSGTYEQYF. The CDR3 nucleotides are TGTGCCAGCAGTTTAAGTAGCGGGACGTACGAGCAGTACTTC.

The chain recombines TRBV27 with TRBJ1-1; D uncertain. V lost 0 bases and J lost 3, with 8 bases in between. The CDR3 sequence is 14 residues long. Germline loops: CDR1 MNHEY, CDR2 SMNVEV (reference sequence). CDR3: CASSLSGPHTEAFF. CDR3 coding DNA: TGTGCCAGCAGTTTATCCGGACCGCACACTGAAGCTTTCTTT.

This clone was recorded only once. The V call is TRBV13, the J call TRBJ1-1; tentative D call: TRBD1 (5 bases). V was shortened by 4 bases and J by 1 base, with 10 bases between the two germline ends. Looked up from germline, CDR1 is PRHDT and CDR2 is FYEKMQ (reference sequence). This CDR3 is 14 amino acids long. The CDR3 region has the DNA TGTGCCAGCAGCTCCCCAGGGCGGAACACTGAAGCTTTCTTT. Protein: CASSSPGRNTEAFF.

The chain is built from TRBV7-2 and TRBJ2-6; a possible D gene is TRBD2 (6 bases). This CDR3 comprises 16 residues. V lost 5 bases and J 3 bases, leaving 14 bases between the germline ends. Germline assignment: CDR1 SGHTA and CDR2 FQGNSA. The CDR3 sequence: CASSPPRGSGANVLTF. The CDR3 bases are TGTGCCAGCAGCCCCCCGCGGGGTAGTGGGGCCAACGTCCTGACTTTC.

On this clone: Other DNA sequences of this sample code for an identical CDR3. The genes are TRBV9 and TRBJ2-2; no reliable D call. The V end lost 0 bases, the J end lost 4 bases, and 4 bases lay between the germline ends. The CDR3 totals 13 residues. Per the germline V gene, CDR1 is SGDLS and CDR2 is YYNGEE. The CDR3 region has the DNA TGTGCCAGCAGCGTAGAATTCACCGGGGAGCTGTTTTTT. As protein: CASSVEFTGELFF.

The chain joins TRBV5-4 to TRBJ1-3, with 9 bases aligning to TRBD1. With 4 bases clipped from V and 0 bases from J, the junction kept 5 bases outside the gene matches. This CDR3 is 16 amino acids long. CDR1 is SGHNT, CDR2 YYREEE, per germline (reference sequence). CDR3 bases: TGTGCCAGCAGCCCTGGACAGGGGACCTCTGGAAACACCATATATTTT. Translation: CASSPGQGTSGNTIYF.

The chain combines TRBV7-2 with TRBJ2-5, with 14 bases matching TRBD2. This CDR3 has 18 residues. V was pared by 4 bases and J by 4 bases, with 11 bases of the junction left unmatched. In germline, CDR1 is SGHTA, CDR2 FQGNSA. The CDR3 DNA sequence: TGTGCCAGCAGCTACCCGTGGGGGACTAGCGGGGGAGGAGAGACCCAGTACTTC. Translating it yields CASSYPWGTSGGGETQYF.

This chain connects TRBV5-6 to TRBJ2-1; D is possibly TRBD2 (5 bases). The CDR3 is 13 amino acids. Germline CDR1 is SGHDT and CDR2 is YYEEEE. Between the trimmed V and J ends, which lost 3 bases and 7 bases, there was a span of 11 bases. CDR3 DNA sequence: TGTGCCAGCAGCTCGAGGACTCTTAATGAGCAGTTCTTC. Translated, it gives CASSSRTLNEQFF.